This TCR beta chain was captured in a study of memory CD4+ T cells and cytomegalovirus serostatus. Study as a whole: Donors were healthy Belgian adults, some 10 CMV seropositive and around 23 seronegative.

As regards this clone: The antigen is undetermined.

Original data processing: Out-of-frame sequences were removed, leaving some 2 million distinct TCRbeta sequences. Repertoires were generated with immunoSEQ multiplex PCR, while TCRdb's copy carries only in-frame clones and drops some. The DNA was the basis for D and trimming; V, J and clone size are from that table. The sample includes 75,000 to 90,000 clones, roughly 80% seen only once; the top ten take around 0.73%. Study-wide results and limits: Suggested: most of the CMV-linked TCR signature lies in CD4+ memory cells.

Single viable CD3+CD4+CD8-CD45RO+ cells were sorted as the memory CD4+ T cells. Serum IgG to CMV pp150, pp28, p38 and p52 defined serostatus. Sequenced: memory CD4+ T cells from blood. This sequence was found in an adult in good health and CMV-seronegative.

CDR3 sequence: CASRFSGDPTEAFF. In DNA form, the CDR3 reads TGTGCCAGCAGGTTCTCAGGGGACCCCACTGAAGCTTTCTTT. This rearrangement joins TRBV6-1 to TRBJ1-1; tentative D call: TRBD1 (6 bases). CDR3 length equals 14 residues. Between the trimmed V and J ends, which lost 6 bases and 4 bases, there was a span of 15 bases. CDR1 and CDR2 (germline): MNHNS, SASEGT.